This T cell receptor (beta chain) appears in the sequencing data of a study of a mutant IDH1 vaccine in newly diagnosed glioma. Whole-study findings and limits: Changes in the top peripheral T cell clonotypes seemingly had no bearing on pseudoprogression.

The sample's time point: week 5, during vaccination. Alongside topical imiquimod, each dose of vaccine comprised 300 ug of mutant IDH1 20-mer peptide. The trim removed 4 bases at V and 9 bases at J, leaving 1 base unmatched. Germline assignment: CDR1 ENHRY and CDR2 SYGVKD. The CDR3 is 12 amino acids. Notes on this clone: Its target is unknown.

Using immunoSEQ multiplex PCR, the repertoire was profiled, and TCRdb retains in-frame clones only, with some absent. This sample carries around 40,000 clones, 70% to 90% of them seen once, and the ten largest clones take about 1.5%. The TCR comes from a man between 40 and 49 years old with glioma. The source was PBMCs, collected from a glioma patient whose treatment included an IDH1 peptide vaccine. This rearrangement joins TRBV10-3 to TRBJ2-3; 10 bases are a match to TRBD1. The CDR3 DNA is TGTGCCATCAGTGGGGGACAGGGGACGCAGTATTTT. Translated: CAISGGQGTQYF.